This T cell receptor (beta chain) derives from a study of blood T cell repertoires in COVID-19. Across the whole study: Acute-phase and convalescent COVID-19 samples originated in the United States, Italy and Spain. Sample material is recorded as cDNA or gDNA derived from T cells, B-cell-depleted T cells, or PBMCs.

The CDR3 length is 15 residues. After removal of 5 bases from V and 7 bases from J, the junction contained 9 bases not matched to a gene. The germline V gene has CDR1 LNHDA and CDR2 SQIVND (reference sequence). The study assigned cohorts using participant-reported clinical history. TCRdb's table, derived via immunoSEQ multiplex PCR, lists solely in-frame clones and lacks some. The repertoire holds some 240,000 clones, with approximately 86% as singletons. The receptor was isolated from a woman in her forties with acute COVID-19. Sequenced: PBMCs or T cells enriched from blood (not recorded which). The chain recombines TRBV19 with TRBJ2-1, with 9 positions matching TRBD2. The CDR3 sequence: CASSAAGLAENEQFF. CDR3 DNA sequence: TGTGCCAGTAGTGCAGCGGGACTAGCAGAGAATGAGCAGTTCTTC.